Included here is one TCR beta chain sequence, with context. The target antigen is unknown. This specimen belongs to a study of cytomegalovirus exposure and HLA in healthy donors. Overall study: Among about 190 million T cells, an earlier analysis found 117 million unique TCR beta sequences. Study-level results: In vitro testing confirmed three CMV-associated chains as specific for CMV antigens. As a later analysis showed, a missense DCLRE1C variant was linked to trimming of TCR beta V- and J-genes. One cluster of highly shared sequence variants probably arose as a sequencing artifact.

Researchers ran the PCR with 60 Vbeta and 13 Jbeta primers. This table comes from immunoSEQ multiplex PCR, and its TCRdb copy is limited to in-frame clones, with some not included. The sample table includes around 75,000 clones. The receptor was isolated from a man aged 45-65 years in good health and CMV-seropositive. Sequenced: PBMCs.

Here the CDR3 reads CASIGRETQYF. In DNA, the CDR3 is TGTGCCAGCATCGGTCGAGAGACCCAGTACTTC. The chain carries TRBV2 and TRBJ2-5; D gene ambiguous. The CDR3 totals 11 residues. V dropped 7 bases and J dropped 4 bases, with 7 bases sitting between them. Looked up from germline, CDR1 is SNHLY and CDR2 is FYNNEI.